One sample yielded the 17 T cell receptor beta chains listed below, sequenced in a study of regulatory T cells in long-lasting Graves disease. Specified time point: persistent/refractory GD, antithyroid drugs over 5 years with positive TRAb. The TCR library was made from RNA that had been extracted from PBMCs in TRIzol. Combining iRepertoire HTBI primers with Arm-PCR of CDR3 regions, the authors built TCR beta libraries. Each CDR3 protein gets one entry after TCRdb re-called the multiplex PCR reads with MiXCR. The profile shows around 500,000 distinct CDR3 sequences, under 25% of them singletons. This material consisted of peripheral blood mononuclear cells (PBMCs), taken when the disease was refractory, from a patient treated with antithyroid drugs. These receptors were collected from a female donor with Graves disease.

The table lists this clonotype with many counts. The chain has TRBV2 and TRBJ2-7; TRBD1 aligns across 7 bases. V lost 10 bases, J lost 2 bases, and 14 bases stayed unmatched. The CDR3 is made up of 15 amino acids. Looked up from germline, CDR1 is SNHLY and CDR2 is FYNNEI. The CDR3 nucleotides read TGTGCCATCCCCGGGAAGGGACAGCAACCCTACGAGCAGTACTTC. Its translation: CAIPGKGQQPYEQYF.

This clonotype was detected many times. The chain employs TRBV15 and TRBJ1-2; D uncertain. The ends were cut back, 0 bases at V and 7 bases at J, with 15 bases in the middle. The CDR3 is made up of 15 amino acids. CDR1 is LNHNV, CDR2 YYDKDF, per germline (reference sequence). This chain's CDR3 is CATSRDLPRLGGYTF. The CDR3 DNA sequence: TGTGCCACCAGCAGAGATCTACCCCGGTTGGGTGGCTACACCTTC.

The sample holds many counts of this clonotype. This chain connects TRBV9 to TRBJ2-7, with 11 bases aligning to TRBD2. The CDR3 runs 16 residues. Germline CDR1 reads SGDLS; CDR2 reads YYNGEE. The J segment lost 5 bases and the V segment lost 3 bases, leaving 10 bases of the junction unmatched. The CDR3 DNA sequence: TGTGCCAGCAGCGGCTCTAGCGGGGGGTCGTGGAACGAGCAGTACTTC. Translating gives CASSGSSGGSWNEQYF.

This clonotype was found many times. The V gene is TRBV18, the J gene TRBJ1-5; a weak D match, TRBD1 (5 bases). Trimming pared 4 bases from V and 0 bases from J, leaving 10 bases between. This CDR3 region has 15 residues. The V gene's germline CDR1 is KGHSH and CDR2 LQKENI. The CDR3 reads CASSQGVNSNQPQHF. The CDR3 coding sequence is TGTGCCAGCTCACAAGGGGTAAATAGCAATCAGCCCCAGCATTTT.

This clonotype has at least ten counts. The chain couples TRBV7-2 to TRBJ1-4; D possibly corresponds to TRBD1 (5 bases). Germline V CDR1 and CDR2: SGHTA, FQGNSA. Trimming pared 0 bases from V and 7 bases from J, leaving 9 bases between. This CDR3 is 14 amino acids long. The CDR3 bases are TGTGCCAGCAGCTTAGCGACAGCCACTGAAAAACTGTTTTTT. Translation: CASSLATATEKLFF.

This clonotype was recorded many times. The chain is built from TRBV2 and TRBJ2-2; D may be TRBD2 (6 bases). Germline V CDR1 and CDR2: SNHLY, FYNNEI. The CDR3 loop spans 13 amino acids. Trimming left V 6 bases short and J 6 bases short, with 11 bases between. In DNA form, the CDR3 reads TGTGCCAGCAGGTTGGGACTTTCCGGGGAGCTGTTTTTT. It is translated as CASRLGLSGELFF.

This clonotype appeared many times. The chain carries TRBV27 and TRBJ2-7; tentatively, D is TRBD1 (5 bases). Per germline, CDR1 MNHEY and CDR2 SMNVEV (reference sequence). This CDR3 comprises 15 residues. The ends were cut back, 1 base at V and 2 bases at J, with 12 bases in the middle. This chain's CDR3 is CASSLLGQGPYEQYF. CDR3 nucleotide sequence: TGTGCCAGCAGTTTATTAGGGCAGGGTCCCTACGAGCAGTACTTC.

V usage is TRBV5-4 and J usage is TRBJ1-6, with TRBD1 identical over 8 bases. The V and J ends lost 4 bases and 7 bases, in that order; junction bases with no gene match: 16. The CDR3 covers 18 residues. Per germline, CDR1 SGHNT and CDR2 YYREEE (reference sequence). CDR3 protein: CASSVTGELVVANSPLHF. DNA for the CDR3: TGTGCCAGCAGCGTGACAGGGGAGTTAGTTGTTGCGAATTCACCCCTCCACTTT.

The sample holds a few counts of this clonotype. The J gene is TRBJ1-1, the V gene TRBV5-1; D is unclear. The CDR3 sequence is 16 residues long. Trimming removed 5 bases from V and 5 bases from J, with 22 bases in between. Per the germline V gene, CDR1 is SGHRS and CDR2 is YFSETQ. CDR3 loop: CASRLWAMYGRTEAFF. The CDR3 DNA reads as TGCGCCAGCAGACTATGGGCAATGTATGGAAGAACTGAAGCTTTCTTT.

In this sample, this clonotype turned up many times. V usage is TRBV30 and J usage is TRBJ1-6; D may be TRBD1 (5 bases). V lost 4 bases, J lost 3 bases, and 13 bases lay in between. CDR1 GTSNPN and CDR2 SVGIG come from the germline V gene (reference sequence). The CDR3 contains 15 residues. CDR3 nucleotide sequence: TGTGCCTGGAACCCGGGACGGCTCTATAATTCACCCCTCCACTTT. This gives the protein CAWNPGRLYNSPLHF.

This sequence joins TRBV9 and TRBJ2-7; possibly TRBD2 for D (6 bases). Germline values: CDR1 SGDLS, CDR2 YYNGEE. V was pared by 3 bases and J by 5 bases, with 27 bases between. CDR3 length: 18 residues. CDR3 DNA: TGTGCCAGCAGCGGCTCGACGGGACTGGGGTTAGTTCCGCACGAGCAGTACTTC. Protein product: CASSGSTGLGLVPHEQYF.

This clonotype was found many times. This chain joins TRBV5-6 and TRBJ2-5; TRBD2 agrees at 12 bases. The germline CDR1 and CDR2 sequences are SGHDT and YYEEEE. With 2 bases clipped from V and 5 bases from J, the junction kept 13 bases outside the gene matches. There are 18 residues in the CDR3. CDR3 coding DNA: TGTGCCAGCAGCTTTTGGTCTCAGACTAGCGGGAGCCGGGAGACCCAGTACTTC. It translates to CASSFWSQTSGSRETQYF.

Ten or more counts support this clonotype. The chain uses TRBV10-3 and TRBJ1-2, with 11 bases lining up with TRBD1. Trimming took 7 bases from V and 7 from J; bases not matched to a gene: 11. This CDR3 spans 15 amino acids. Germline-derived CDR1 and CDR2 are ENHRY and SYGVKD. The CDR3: CAITQTGTGGGGYTF. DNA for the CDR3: TGTGCCATCACCCAGACCGGGACAGGGGGAGGTGGCTACACCTTC.

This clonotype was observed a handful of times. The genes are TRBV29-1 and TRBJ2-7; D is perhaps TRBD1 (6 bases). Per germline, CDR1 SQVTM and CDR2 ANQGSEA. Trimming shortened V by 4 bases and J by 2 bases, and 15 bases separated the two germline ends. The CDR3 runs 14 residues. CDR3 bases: TGCAGCGTTGTTCCGGGACAAGTGACCTACGAGCAGTACTTC. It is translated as CSVVPGQVTYEQYF.

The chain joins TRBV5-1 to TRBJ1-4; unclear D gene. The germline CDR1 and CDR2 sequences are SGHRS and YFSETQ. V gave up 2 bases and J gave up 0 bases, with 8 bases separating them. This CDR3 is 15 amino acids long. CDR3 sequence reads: CASSLTSATNEKLFF. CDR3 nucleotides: TGCGCCAGCAGCTTAACTTCCGCAACTAATGAAAAACTGTTTTTT.

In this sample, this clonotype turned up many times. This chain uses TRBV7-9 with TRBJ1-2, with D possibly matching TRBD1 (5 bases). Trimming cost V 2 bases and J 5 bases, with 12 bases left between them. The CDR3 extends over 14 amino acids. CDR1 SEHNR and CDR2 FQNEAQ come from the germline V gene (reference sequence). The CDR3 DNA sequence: TGTGCCAGCAGCTTATCTGGGACCGATTATGGCTACACCTTC. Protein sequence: CASSLSGTDYGYTF.

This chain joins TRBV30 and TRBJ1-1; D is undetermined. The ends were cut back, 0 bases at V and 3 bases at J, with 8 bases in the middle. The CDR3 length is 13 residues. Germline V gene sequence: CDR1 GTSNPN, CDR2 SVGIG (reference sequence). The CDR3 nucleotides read TGTGCCTGGAGTGTACAGTACGACACTGAAGCTTTCTTT. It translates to CAWSVQYDTEAFF.